This TCR beta chain came from a study of blood T cell repertoires in COVID-19. Trimming cost V 6 bases and J 3 bases, with 15 bases left between them. This CDR3 is 14 amino acids long. The germline V gene encodes CDR1 LNHDA and CDR2 SQIVND (reference sequence). The assay was immunoSEQ multiplex PCR, and TCRdb's table has in-frame clones only and misses some. The sample has some 74,000 clones, 83% seen once. Sequenced: peripheral blood. The sequence was obtained from a man at least 80 years old with acute or convalescent COVID-19. This chain joins TRBV19 and TRBJ2-7; no clear D. CDR3 protein: CASSVPHLSYEQYF. The CDR3 DNA sequence: TGTGCCAGTAGCGTCCCCCACCTAAGCTACGAGCAGTACTTC.